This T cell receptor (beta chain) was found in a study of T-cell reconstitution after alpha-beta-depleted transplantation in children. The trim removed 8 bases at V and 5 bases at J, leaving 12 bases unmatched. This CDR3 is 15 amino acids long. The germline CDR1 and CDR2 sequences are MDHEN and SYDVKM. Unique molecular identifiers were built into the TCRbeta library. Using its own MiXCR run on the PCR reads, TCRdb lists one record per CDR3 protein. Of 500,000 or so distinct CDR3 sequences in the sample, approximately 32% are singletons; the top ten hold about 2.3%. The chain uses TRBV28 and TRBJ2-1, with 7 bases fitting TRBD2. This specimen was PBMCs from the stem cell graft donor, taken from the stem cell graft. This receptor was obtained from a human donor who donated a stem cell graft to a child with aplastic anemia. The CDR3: CASRRSSGRNNEQFF. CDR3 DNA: TGTGCCAGCCGACGAAGTAGCGGGCGGAACAATGAGCAGTTCTTC.